A selection of T cell receptor beta chains follows, all from one sample in a study of early T cells in non-severe SARS-CoV-2 infection. TCRdb re-derived calls from the 5' RACE reads in MiXCR, one entry per CDR3 protein. This repertoire shows tens of thousands of distinct CDR3 sequences, about 6.2% found once; its top ten account for over 4.5%. Sequenced input: whole blood. The receptors here all came from an adult who was a healthcare worker with PCR-confirmed SARS-CoV-2 infection or an uninfected control (not recorded which). CDR3s include the opening cysteine and the closing phenylalanine or tryptophan. Fields, in order: J gene, clone size, V gene, D gene, CDR3 protein, CDR3 DNA. D genes are given only for firm matches. Size tells how often a clone was seen (once, few, many) or the class of an expanded clone, and some rows leave it out.

TRBJ2-1 many TRBV28 . CASSSLGEQFF TGTGCCAGCAGTTCACTGGGGGAGCAGTTCTTC
TRBJ2-7 . TRBV6-2/TRBV6-3 . CASSPDRSRNYEQYF TGTGCCAGCAGTCCAGACAGGTCCAGGAACTACGAGCAGTACTTC
TRBJ2-1 few TRBV11-2 TRBD2 CASSLDGTKFDEQFF TGTGCCAGCAGCTTAGACGGGACTAAATTTGATGAGCAGTTCTTC
TRBJ2-4 few TRBV24-1 . CATSPRGQPVGAKNIQYF TGTGCCACCAGCCCCCGGGGACAACCCGTGGGAGCCAAAAACATTCAGTACTTC
TRBJ2-1 . TRBV10-3 . CAISERVSYNEQFF TGTGCCATCAGTGAGCGGGTCTCCTACAATGAGCAGTTCTTC
TRBJ2-7 many TRBV12-3/TRBV12-4 . CASSLGDPYEQYF TGTGCCAGCAGTTTAGGGGACCCCTACGAGCAGTACTTC
TRBJ2-1 many TRBV20-1 TRBD2 CSARALLAGYNEQFF TGCAGTGCTAGAGCACTACTAGCGGGCTACAATGAGCAGTTCTTC
TRBJ2-7 few TRBV20-1 TRBD1 CSAESFRGSIYEQYF TGCAGTGCAGAGAGTTTCAGGGGGTCCATCTACGAGCAGTACTTC
TRBJ1-2 . TRBV4-1 . CASSQEFGRGANYGYTF TGCGCCAGCAGCCAAGAATTTGGGCGGGGAGCTAACTATGGCTACACCTTC
TRBJ1-2 many TRBV20-1 . CSARRGADGYTF TGCAGTGCTAGAAGGGGGGCCGACGGCTACACCTTC
TRBJ2-7 many TRBV4-3 . CASSQHPFSSGSGSYEQYF TGCGCCAGCAGTCAACACCCCTTTTCATCAGGGTCCGGCTCCTACGAGCAGTACTTC
TRBJ2-7 . TRBV10-3 TRBD2 CAISESTYSGYEQYF TGTGCCATCAGTGAGTCAACCTATAGCGGGTACGAGCAGTACTTC
TRBJ2-2 . TRBV6-6 . CASSYRSGPSTGELFF TGTGCCAGCAGTTACCGGAGCGGGCCTTCGACCGGGGAGCTGTTTTTT
TRBJ1-1 many TRBV5-5 . CASSPLGQNTEAFF TGTGCCAGCAGCCCGCTCGGACAGAACACTGAAGCTTTCTTT
TRBJ2-3 few TRBV4-3 . CASSQGGLDTQYF TGCGCCAGCAGCCAGGGCGGATTGGATACGCAGTATTTT
TRBJ1-6 many TRBV20-1 TRBD1 CSASRDSGSPLHF TGCAGTGCTAGTCGGGACAGCGGTTCACCCCTCCACTTT
TRBJ2-5 . TRBV11-2 . CASRQSPQPKGKRGSQYF TGTGCCAGCAGACAAAGCCCCCAACCGAAAGGCAAGAGAGGGTCCCAGTACTTC
TRBJ2-7 many TRBV28 TRBD2 CATRGGRMNEQYF TGTGCCACTCGGGGGGGGCGCATGAACGAGCAGTACTTC
TRBJ2-4 . TRBV6-1 TRBD1 CASSQQGVAKNIQYF TGTGCCAGCAGTCAACAGGGGGTAGCCAAAAACATTCAGTACTTC
TRBJ1-1 many TRBV5-4 . CASSEEREAQAFF TGTGCCAGCAGCGAAGAAAGGGAGGCTCAGGCTTTCTTT
TRBJ2-7 few TRBV7-2 TRBD2 CASAWTSSYEQYF TGTGCCAGCGCGTGGACTAGCTCCTACGAGCAGTACTTC
TRBJ2-5 many TRBV4-1 . CASSQTRTTQETQYF TGCGCCAGCAGCCAGACCCGGACTACCCAAGAGACCCAGTACTTC
TRBJ2-3 many TRBV9 TRBD2 CASSPHPGGGGTDTQYF TGTGCCAGCAGCCCACATCCCGGGGGGGGCGGAACAGATACGCAGTATTTT
TRBJ1-6 . TRBV5-1 . CASGADGLGSPLHF TGCGCCAGCGGCGCGGACGGACTCGGGTCACCCCTCCACTTT
TRBJ2-3 few TRBV5-6 . CASSLAMPGTDTQYF TGTGCCAGCAGCTTGGCTATGCCGGGTACAGATACGCAGTATTTT
TRBJ1-1 many TRBV12-3/TRBV12-4 . CASSLGRRGLHRMNTEAFF TGTGCCAGCAGTTTGGGGCGTCGGGGTTTACATCGAATGAACACTGAAGCTTTCTTT
TRBJ2-3 . TRBV29-1 . CSVKGADTQYF TGCAGCGTTAAGGGGGCAGATACGCAGTATTTT
TRBJ2-3 few TRBV5-1 . CASSFTGTRTDTQYF TGCGCCAGCAGCTTTACGGGGACGCGCACAGATACGCAGTATTTT
TRBJ2-3 many TRBV20-1 . CSARDLKGIPDTQYF TGCAGTGCTAGAGATCTTAAGGGAATTCCAGATACGCAGTATTTT
TRBJ2-7 many TRBV27 . CASSFRAGEQYF TGTGCCAGCAGTTTCAGGGCGGGGGAGCAGTACTTC
TRBJ2-7 few TRBV11-1 TRBD2 CASRGLAEEYEQYF TGTGCCTCTCGTGGACTAGCGGAGGAGTACGAGCAGTACTTC
TRBJ2-1 few TRBV7-9 . CASRPDRPREQFF TGTGCCAGCAGACCGGACCGCCCTCGGGAGCAGTTCTTC
TRBJ2-2 few TRBV20-1 . CSARWAGELFF TGCAGTGCTAGATGGGCCGGGGAGCTGTTTTTT
TRBJ2-1 many TRBV20-1 TRBD2 CSASNSGRSNEQFF TGCAGTGCTAGTAACAGCGGGAGGTCAAATGAGCAGTTCTTC
TRBJ1-1 many TRBV10-1 . CASSVLSLALNTEAFF TGCGCCAGCAGTGTGTTGTCCCTCGCGTTGAACACTGAAGCTTTCTTT
TRBJ1-5 medium-sized TRBV20-1 . CSVRQGTPNQPQHF TGCAGTGTTAGACAAGGGACTCCAAATCAGCCCCAGCATTTT
TRBJ1-6 few TRBV3-1 . CASRRTQGIDNSPLHF TGTGCCAGCAGGCGAACCCAGGGAATCGATAATTCACCCCTCCACTTT
TRBJ2-7 . TRBV7-6 . CASSPGRGLIEQYF TGTGCCAGCAGCCCCGGACGGGGGCTTATCGAGCAGTACTTC
TRBJ2-3 . TRBV28 TRBD2 CASSRGDPAGGDTDTQYF TGTGCCAGCAGTCGGGGGGATCCAGCGGGAGGTGACACAGATACGCAGTATTTT